Listed below are T cell receptor beta chains from one sample, sequenced in a study of T cell repertoires in cytomegalovirus infection. TCRdb itself ran the reads through MiXCR, one entry per CDR3 protein. The data contain 640,000 or so distinct CDR3 sequences, approximately 33% of them seen just once; the ten biggest clones take up about 20%. These TCRs are of unknown antigen specificity. The source was cultured PBMCs, collected from culture after CMV antigen stimulation. All receptors derive from a human donor in good health (CMV status not recorded). Some clones in this sample may be carry-over from other donors' samples. The CDR3 runs from the conserved cysteine through the conserved F or W. Fields, in order: clone size, J gene, V gene, D gene, CDR3 protein, CDR3 DNA. D genes are given only for firm matches. The listing skips clone size in some rows; elsewhere it reads once, few, many or a size class.

clone_size: .; j_call: TRBJ2-3; v_call: TRBV19; d_call: .; cdr3_aa: CASSKQAGKNADTQYF; cdr3_nt: TGTGCCAGTAGTAAGCAAGCAGGGAAGAACGCAGATACGCAGTATTTT
clone_size: .; j_call: TRBJ2-1; v_call: TRBV11-2; d_call: TRBD2; cdr3_aa: CASSFGTSGVYEQFF; cdr3_nt: TGTGCCAGCAGCTTTGGGACTAGCGGGGTCTATGAGCAGTTCTTC
clone_size: .; j_call: TRBJ2-7; v_call: TRBV2; d_call: .; cdr3_aa: CASSEALWPDPHYEQYF; cdr3_nt: TGTGCCAGCAGTGAAGCGCTATGGCCCGATCCCCACTACGAGCAGTACTTC
clone_size: few; j_call: TRBJ2-5; v_call: TRBV7-9; d_call: .; cdr3_aa: CASSRGDGAQETQYF; cdr3_nt: TGTGCCAGCAGCCGAGGGGATGGGGCTCAAGAGACCCAGTACTTC
clone_size: .; j_call: TRBJ1-5; v_call: TRBV25-1; d_call: .; cdr3_aa: CASSLLTDKMYQPQHF; cdr3_nt: TGTGCCAGCAGTCTTCTGACGGACAAAATGTATCAGCCCCAGCATTTT
clone_size: few; j_call: TRBJ1-2; v_call: TRBV5-1; d_call: .; cdr3_aa: CASSGGRGTIVGYTF; cdr3_nt: TGCGCCAGCAGCGGGGGACGGGGGACAATCGTCGGCTACACCTTC
clone_size: few; j_call: TRBJ2-4; v_call: TRBV10-3; d_call: .; cdr3_aa: CAISESRVDLQYF; cdr3_nt: TGTGCCATCAGTGAGTCGAGGGTTGACCTTCAGTACTTC
clone_size: few; j_call: TRBJ2-3; v_call: TRBV7-2; d_call: .; cdr3_aa: CASSPKPTDTQYF; cdr3_nt: TGTGCCAGCAGCCCGAAGCCCACAGATACGCAGTATTTT
clone_size: few; j_call: TRBJ2-7; v_call: TRBV12-3/TRBV12-4; d_call: TRBD2; cdr3_aa: CASSLGAGGNYEQYF; cdr3_nt: TGTGCCAGCAGTTTAGGAGCGGGGGGGAACTACGAGCAGTACTTC
clone_size: once; j_call: TRBJ2-5; v_call: TRBV29-1; d_call: .; cdr3_aa: CSVDRDPRETQYF; cdr3_nt: TGCAGCGTTGACAGGGACCCCCGAGAGACCCAGTACTTC
clone_size: .; j_call: TRBJ1-5; v_call: TRBV11-2; d_call: .; cdr3_aa: CASSSEGGGQPQHF; cdr3_nt: TGTGCCAGCAGCTCAGAGGGTGGAGGCCAGCCCCAGCATTTT
clone_size: .; j_call: TRBJ2-5; v_call: TRBV5-1; d_call: TRBD1; cdr3_aa: CASSATGEETQYF; cdr3_nt: TGCGCCAGCAGCGCTACAGGGGAAGAGACCCAGTACTTC
clone_size: many; j_call: TRBJ1-4; v_call: TRBV7-8; d_call: .; cdr3_aa: CASSLSGGGDLREKLFF; cdr3_nt: TGTGCCAGCAGCTTATCGGGGGGGGGCGACCTCCGGGAAAAACTGTTTTTT
clone_size: .; j_call: TRBJ1-2; v_call: TRBV19; d_call: TRBD1; cdr3_aa: CASSRPRTGDPGYTF; cdr3_nt: TGTGCCAGTAGTAGACCTCGGACAGGGGATCCTGGCTACACCTTC
clone_size: many; j_call: TRBJ2-6; v_call: TRBV7-2; d_call: .; cdr3_aa: CASSSRGGANVLTF; cdr3_nt: TGTGCCAGCAGCTCCAGGGGTGGGGCCAACGTCCTGACTTTC
clone_size: .; j_call: TRBJ2-1; v_call: TRBV12-3/TRBV12-4; d_call: TRBD2; cdr3_aa: CASNLLARGEQFF; cdr3_nt: TGTGCCAGCAACCTACTAGCGAGGGGTGAGCAGTTCTTC
clone_size: .; j_call: TRBJ1-1; v_call: TRBV6-1; d_call: .; cdr3_aa: CASRDPGGGVLTEAFF; cdr3_nt: TGTGCCAGCAGAGACCCCGGGGGGGGGGTACTAACTGAAGCTTTCTTT
clone_size: .; j_call: TRBJ2-2; v_call: TRBV2; d_call: .; cdr3_aa: CASSEDRVLTGELFF; cdr3_nt: TGTGCCAGCAGTGAAGATAGGGTTCTTACCGGGGAGCTGTTTTTT
clone_size: .; j_call: TRBJ2-6; v_call: TRBV10-3; d_call: TRBD1; cdr3_aa: CAISATSRDRDSGANVLTF; cdr3_nt: TGTGCCATCAGTGCCACGAGTAGGGACAGGGACTCTGGGGCCAACGTCCTGACTTTC
clone_size: few; j_call: TRBJ2-5; v_call: TRBV2; d_call: .; cdr3_aa: CASSEEGGETQYF; cdr3_nt: TGTGCCAGCAGTGAAGAGGGGGGAGAGACCCAGTACTTC
clone_size: .; j_call: TRBJ2-2; v_call: TRBV19; d_call: .; cdr3_aa: CASNHRANTGELFF; cdr3_nt: TGTGCCAGCAACCACAGGGCGAACACCGGGGAGCTGTTTTTT
clone_size: many; j_call: TRBJ1-5; v_call: TRBV19; d_call: .; cdr3_aa: CASSRNSNQPQHF; cdr3_nt: TGTGCCAGCAGCCGGAATAGCAATCAGCCCCAGCATTTT
clone_size: few; j_call: TRBJ2-2; v_call: TRBV6-2/TRBV6-3; d_call: TRBD2; cdr3_aa: CASSYSFRRERMNTGELFF; cdr3_nt: TGTGCCAGCAGTTACTCATTTCGGCGGGAGAGGATGAACACCGGGGAGCTGTTTTTT
clone_size: few; j_call: TRBJ2-3; v_call: TRBV6-1; d_call: TRBD1; cdr3_aa: CASRPHGFPGQNTDTQYF; cdr3_nt: TGTGCCAGCAGGCCCCATGGGTTTCCGGGACAGAACACAGATACGCAGTATTTT